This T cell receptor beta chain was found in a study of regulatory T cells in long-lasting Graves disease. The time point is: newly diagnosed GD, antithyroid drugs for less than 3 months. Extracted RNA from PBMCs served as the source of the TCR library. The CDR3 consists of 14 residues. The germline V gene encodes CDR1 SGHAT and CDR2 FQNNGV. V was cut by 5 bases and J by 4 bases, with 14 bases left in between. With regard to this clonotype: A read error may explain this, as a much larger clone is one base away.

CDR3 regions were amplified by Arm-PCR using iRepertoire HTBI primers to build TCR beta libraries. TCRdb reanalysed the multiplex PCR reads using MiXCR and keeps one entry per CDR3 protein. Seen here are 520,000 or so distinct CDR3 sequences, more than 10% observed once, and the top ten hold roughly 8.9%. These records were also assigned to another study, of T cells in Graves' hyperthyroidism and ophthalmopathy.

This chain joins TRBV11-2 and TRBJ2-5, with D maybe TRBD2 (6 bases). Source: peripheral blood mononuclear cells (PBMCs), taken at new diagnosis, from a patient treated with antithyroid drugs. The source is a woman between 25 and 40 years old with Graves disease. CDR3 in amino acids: CASSPRPGVETQYF. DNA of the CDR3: TGTGCCAGCAGCCCGAGACCGGGGGTAGAGACCCAGTACTTC.